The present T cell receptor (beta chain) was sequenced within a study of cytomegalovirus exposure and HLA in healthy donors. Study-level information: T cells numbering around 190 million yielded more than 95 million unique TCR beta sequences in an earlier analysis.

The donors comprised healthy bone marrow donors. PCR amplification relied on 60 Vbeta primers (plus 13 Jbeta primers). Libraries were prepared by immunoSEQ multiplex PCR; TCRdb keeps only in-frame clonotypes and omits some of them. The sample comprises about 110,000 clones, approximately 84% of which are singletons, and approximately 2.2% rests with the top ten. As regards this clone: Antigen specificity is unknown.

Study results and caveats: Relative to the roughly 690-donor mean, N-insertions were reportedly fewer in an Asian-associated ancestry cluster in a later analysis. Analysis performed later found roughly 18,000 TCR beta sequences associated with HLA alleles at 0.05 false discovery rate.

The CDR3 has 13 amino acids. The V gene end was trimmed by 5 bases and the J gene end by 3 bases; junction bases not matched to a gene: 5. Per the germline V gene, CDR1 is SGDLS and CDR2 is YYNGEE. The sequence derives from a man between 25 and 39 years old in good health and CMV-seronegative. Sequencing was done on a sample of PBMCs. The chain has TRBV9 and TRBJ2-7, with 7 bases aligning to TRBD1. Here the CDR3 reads CASSPDRDYEQYF. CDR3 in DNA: TGTGCCAGCAGTCCCGACAGGGACTACGAGCAGTACTTC.